The entry below describes one T cell receptor beta chain. Its cognate antigen is unknown. These data originate in a study of T cell responses to AZD1222 COVID-19 vaccine. Whole-study results and caveats: Spike-specific TCR depth and breadth grew after two AZD1222 doses. Variant regions that are unmutated are reportedly the target of nearly half of spike-specific TCRs.

The CDR3 consists of 14 residues. Trimming cost V 0 bases and J 6 bases, with 12 bases left between them. Germline lookup yields CDR1 SGHRS and CDR2 YFSETQ. Sequenced by immunoSEQ multiplex PCR; TCRdb stores in-frame clones only, minus some. Among 200,000 to 250,000 clones listed, approximately 94% were seen once. This TCR derives from an adult who received the MenACWY meningococcal vaccine as a control. The rearrangement links TRBV5-1 to TRBJ1-2; D ambiguous. Source: peripheral blood, taken 28 days after the second dose of the MenACWY control vaccine. The CDR3 region is CASSLGLAPDGYTF. Written as DNA, the CDR3 is TGCGCCAGCAGCTTGGGGCTGGCGCCGGATGGCTACACCTTC.